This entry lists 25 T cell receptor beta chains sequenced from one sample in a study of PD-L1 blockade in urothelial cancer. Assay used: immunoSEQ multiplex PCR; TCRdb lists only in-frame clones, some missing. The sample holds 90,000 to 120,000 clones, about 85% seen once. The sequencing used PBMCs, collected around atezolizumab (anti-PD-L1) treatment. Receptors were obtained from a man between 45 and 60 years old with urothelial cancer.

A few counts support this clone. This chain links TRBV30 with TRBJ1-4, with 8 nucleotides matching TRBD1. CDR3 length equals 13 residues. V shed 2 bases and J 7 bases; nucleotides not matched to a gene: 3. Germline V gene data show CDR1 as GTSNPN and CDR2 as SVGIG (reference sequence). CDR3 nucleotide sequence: TGTGCCTGGAGTCGGGGGACAGGTGAAAAACTGTTTTTT. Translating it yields CAWSRGTGEKLFF. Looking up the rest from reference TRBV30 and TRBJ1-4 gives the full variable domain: SQTIHQWPATLVQPVGSPLSLECTVEGTSNPNLYWYRQAAGRGLQLLFYSVGIGQISSEVPQNLSASRPQDRQFILSSKKLLLSDSGFYLCAWSRGTGEKLFFGSGTQLSVL.

Here the CDR3 DNA reads TGCGCCAGCAGCTTAAGACAGGGGGCCGGGTATGGCTACACCTTC. Its translation is CASSLRQGAGYGYTF. The rearrangement links TRBV5-1 to TRBJ1-2, with 10 bases matching TRBD1. V shed 2 bases, J shed 5 bases, and the junction held 6 bases outside the gene matches. The CDR3 runs to 15 residues. Germline CDR1 is SGHRS and CDR2 is YFSETQ.

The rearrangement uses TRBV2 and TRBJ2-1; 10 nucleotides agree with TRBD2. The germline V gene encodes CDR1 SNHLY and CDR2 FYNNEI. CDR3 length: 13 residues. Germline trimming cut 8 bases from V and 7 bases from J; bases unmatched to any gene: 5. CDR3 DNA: TGTGCCAGCTGGCAACTAGCGGGGAATGAGCAGTTCTTC. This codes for CASWQLAGNEQFF.

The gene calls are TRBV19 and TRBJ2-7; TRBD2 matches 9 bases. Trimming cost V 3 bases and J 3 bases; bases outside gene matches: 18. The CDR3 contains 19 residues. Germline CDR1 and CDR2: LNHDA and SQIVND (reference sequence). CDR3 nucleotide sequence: TGTGCCAGTAGTATTAAGGGAACTAGCGGGCTGGGCCCTATCTACGAGCAGTACTTC. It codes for CASSIKGTSGLGPIYEQYF. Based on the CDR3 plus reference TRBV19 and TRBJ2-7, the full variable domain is DGGITQSPKYLFRKEGQNVTLSCEQNLNHDAMYWYRQDPGQGLRLIYYSQIVNDFQKGDIAEGYSVSREKKESFPLTVTSAQKNPTAFYLCASSIKGTSGLGPIYEQYFGPGTRLTVT.

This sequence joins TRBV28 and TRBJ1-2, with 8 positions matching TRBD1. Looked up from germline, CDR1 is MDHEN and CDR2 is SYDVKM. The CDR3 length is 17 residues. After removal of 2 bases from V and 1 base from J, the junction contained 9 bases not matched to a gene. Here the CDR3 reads CASSLSRRGQDNYGYTF. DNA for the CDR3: TGTGCCAGCAGTTTAAGCCGGAGGGGACAGGATAACTATGGCTACACCTTC.

The CDR3 bases are TGTGCCAGCGACAGGGGAAGGATCTATTCACCCCTCCACTTT. Protein sequence: CASDRGRIYSPLHF. V and J are TRBV28 and TRBJ1-6, with 8 bases aligning to TRBD1. The germline CDR1 and CDR2 sequences are MDHEN and SYDVKM. CDR3 length equals 14 residues. V lost 8 bases to trimming and J lost 8 bases; unmatched junction nucleotides: 8. Drawing the rest from reference TRBV28 and TRBJ1-6, the complete variable domain is DVKVTQSSRYLVKRTGEKVFLECVQDMDHENMFWYRQDPGLGLRLIYFSYDVKMKEKGDIPEGYSVSREKKERFSLILESASTNQTSMYLCASDRGRIYSPLHFGNGTRLTVT.

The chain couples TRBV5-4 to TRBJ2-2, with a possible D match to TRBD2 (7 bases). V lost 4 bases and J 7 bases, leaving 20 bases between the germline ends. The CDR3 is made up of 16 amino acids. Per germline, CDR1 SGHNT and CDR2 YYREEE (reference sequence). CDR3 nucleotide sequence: TGTGCCAGCAGCCACGGACAGAGGGGGGGAGGCGGGGAGCTGTTTTTT. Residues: CASSHGQRGGGGELFF.

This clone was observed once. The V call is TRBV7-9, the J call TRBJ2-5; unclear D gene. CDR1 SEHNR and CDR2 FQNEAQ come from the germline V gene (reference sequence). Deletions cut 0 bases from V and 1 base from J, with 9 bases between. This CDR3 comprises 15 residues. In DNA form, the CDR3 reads TGTGCCAGCAGCTTAGCGCTACAGACCCAAGAGACCCAGTACTTC. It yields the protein CASSLALQTQETQYF.

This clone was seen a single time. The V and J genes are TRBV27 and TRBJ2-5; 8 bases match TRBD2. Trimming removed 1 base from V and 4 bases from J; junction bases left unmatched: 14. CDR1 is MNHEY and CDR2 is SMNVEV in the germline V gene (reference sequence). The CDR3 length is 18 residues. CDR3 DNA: TGTGCCAGCAGTTTATTCCCCTCTGGTAGCGGGATTGGAGAGACCCAGTACTTC. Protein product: CASSLFPSGSGIGETQYF.

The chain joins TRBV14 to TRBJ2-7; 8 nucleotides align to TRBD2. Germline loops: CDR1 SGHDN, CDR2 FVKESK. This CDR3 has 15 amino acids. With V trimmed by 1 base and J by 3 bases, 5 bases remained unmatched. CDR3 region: CASSQAGTRNYEQYF. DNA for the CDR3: TGTGCCAGCAGCCAAGCCGGGACTAGGAACTACGAGCAGTACTTC.

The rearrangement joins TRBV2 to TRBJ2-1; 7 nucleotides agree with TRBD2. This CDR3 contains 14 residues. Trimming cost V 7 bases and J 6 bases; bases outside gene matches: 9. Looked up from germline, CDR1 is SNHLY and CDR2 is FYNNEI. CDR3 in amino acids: CASISAGVSNEQFF. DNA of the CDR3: TGTGCCAGCATCTCCGCGGGAGTGTCCAATGAGCAGTTCTTC.

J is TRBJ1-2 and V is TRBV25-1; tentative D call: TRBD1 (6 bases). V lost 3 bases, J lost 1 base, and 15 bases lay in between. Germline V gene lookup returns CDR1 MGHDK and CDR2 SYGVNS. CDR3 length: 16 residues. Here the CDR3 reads CASSEPGAHGNYGYTF. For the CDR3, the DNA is TGTGCCAGCAGTGAGCCAGGGGCGCATGGTAACTATGGCTACACCTTC.

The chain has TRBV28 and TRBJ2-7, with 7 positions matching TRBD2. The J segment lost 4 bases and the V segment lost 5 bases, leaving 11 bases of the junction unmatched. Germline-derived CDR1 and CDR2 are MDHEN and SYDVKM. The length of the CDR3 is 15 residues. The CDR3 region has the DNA TGTGCCAGCAGTCCCCCCGGGGGGATCTCTTACGAGCAGTACTTC. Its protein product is CASSPPGGISYEQYF.

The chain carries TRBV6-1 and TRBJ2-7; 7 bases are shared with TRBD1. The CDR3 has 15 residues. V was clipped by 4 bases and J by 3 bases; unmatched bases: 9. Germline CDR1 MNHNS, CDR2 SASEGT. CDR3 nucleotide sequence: TGTGCCAGCAGTGGCCCAGAGACAGGGAACTACGAGCAGTACTTC. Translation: CASSGPETGNYEQYF.

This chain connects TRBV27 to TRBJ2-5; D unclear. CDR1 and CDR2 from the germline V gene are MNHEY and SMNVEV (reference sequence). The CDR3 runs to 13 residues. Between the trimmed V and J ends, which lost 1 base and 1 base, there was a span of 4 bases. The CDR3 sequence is CASSLFRQETQYF. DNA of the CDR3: TGTGCCAGCAGTTTATTTCGCCAAGAGACCCAGTACTTC.

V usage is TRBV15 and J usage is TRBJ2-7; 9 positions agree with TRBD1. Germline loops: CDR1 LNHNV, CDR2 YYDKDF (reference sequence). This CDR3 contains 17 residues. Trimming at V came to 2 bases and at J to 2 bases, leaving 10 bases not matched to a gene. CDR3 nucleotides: TGTGCCACCAGCAGATCGCCGGGACAGGGCTCTACCTACGAGCAGTACTTC. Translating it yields CATSRSPGQGSTYEQYF.

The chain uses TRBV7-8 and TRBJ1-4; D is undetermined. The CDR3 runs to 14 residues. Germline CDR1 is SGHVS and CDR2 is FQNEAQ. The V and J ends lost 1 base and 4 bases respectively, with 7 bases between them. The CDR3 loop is CASSLGGSNEKLFF. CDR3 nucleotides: TGTGCCAGCAGCTTAGGTGGGAGTAATGAAAAACTGTTTTTT.

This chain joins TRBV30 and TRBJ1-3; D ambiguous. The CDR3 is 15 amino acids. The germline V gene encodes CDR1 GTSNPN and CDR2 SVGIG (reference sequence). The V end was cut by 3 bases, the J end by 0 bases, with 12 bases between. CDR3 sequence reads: CAWRVSGSSGNTIYF. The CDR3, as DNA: TGTGCCTGGAGAGTTTCCGGGAGCTCTGGAAACACCATATATTTT.

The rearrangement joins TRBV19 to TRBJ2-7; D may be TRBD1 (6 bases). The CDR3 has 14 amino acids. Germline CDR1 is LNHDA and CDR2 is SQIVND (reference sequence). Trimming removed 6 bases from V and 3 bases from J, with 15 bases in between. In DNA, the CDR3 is TGTGCCAGTAGCGGGCTGGGCAGGGGCTACGAGCAGTACTTC. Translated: CASSGLGRGYEQYF.

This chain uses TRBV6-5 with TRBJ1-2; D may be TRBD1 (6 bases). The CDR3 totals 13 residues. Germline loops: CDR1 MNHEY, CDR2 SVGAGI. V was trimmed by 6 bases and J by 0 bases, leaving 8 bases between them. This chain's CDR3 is CASRDRANYGYTF. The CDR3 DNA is TGTGCCAGCAGGGACAGAGCTAACTATGGCTACACCTTC.

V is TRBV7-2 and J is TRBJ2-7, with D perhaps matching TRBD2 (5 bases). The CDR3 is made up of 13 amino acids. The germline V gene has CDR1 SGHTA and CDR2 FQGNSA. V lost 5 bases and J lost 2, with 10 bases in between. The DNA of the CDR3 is TGTGCCAGCAGCCCCAGCGGTACCTACGAGCAGTACTTC. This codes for CASSPSGTYEQYF.

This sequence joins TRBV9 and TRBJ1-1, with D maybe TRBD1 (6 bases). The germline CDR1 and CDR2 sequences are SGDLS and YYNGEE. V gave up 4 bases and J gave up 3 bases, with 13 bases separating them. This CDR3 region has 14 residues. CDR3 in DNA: TGTGCCAGCAGCTCAAGGGGGTTTGACACTGAAGCTTTCTTT. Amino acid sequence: CASSSRGFDTEAFF.

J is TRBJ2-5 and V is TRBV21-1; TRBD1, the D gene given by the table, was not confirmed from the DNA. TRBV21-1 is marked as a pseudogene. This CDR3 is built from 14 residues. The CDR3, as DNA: TGTGCCAGCAGCCCCCTTACAGCCCAAGAGACCCAGTACTTC. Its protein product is CASSPLTAQETQYF.

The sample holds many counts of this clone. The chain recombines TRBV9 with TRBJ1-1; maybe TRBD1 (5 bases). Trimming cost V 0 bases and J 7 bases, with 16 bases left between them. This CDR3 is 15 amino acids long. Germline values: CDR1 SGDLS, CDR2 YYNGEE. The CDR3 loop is CASSVDDRLTGEAFF. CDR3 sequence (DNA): TGTGCCAGCAGCGTAGACGACAGACTTACGGGTGAAGCTTTCTTT.

CDR3 bases: TGTGCCAGCAGGGGAGGGGGTTTGCGGACCCAGTACTTC. Residues: CASRGGGLRTQYF. This chain joins TRBV28 and TRBJ2-5, with a weak D call TRBD2 (7 bases). There are 13 residues in the CDR3. V shed 6 bases and J shed 7 bases, with 15 bases lying between them. From germline, CDR1 is MDHEN and CDR2 SYDVKM.